One sample yielded the 5 T cell receptor beta chains listed below, sequenced in a study of response to subunit inactivated influenza vaccine. TCRdb fed the RT-PCR reads into MiXCR, producing one record per CDR3 protein. The sample holds roughly 700,000 distinct CDR3 sequences, less than 20% seen once. This sample comprised PBMCs from blood, obtained about 13 days after vaccination. These receptors were collected from a man in his fifties who received an inactivated influenza vaccine.

In its sample, this clonotype was seen a few times. The chain carries TRBV5-6 and TRBJ2-2, with D unclear. The germline V gene has CDR1 SGHDT and CDR2 YYEEEE. There are 15 residues in the CDR3. V was shortened by 3 bases and J by 4 bases, with 13 bases between the two germline ends. CDR3 coding DNA: TGTGCCAGCAGCTCGACCACGGTTCGCACCGGGGAGCTGTTTTTT. This translates into CASSSTTVRTGELFF.

This clonotype was seen a handful of times. The genes are TRBV25-1 and TRBJ2-2, with D possibly being TRBD2 (6 bases). The V gene's germline CDR1 is MGHDK and CDR2 SYGVNS. V was trimmed by 1 base and J by 0 bases, leaving 15 bases between them. CDR3 length: 18 residues. CDR3 nucleotide sequence: TGTGCCAGCAGTGAATTGTACAGGACTACCGCGAACACCGGGGAGCTGTTTTTT. It codes for CASSELYRTTANTGELFF.

The rearrangement joins TRBV19 to TRBJ2-3; the D gene could be TRBD1 or TRBD2 (5 bases each). Between the trimmed V and J ends, which lost 3 bases and 6 bases, there was a span of 16 bases. The CDR3 spans 15 residues. Looked up from germline, CDR1 is LNHDA and CDR2 is SQIVND (reference sequence). The CDR3 DNA reads TGTGCCAGTAGTATCCTTTCGGGGCTGGGGGATACGCAGTATTTT. Its translation is CASSILSGLGDTQYF.

A few counts support this clonotype. This sequence joins TRBV7-9 and TRBJ2-1, with 8 bases that match TRBD2. Germline V gene lookup returns CDR1 SEHNR and CDR2 FQNEAQ (reference sequence). The J segment lost 8 bases and the V segment lost 7 bases, leaving 13 bases of the junction unmatched. This CDR3 has 15 amino acids. CDR3 region: CASTKLGTRVDEQFF. In DNA, the CDR3 is TGTGCCAGCACCAAGTTGGGGACTAGAGTTGATGAGCAGTTCTTC. The whole variable domain, filled in from reference TRBV7-9 and TRBJ2-1, reads DTGVSQNPRHKITKRGQNVTFRCDPISEHNRLYWYRQTLGQGPEFLTYFQNEAQLEKSRLLSDRFSAERPKGSFSTLEIQRTEQGDSAMYLCASTKLGTRVDEQFFGPGTRLTVL.

V usage is TRBV7-9 and J usage is TRBJ1-1; D ambiguous. The V end was cut by 4 bases, the J end by 1 base, with 13 bases between. This CDR3 has 15 residues. Looked up from germline, CDR1 is SEHNR and CDR2 is FQNEAQ (reference sequence). The CDR3 sequence is CASSSRRVGNTEAFF. CDR3 DNA sequence: TGTGCCAGCAGCTCCCGGCGGGTGGGGAACACTGAAGCTTTCTTT.